The entry below gives a single TCR beta chain sequence along with its context. This entry comes from a study of blood T cell repertoires in COVID-19. The wider study: Both acute and convalescent COVID-19 samples were obtained from the United States, Italy and Spain.

Using immunoSEQ multiplex PCR, the repertoire was profiled, and TCRdb retains in-frame clones only, with some absent. The repertoire includes approximately 260,000 clones, 75% to 90% of them detected once, and 3% to 4.5% sits in the top ten. V was pared by 5 bases and J by 0 bases, with 8 bases between. Germline loops: CDR1 MRHNA, CDR2 SNTAGT. The length of the CDR3 is 14 residues. This sequence joins TRBV6-4 and TRBJ2-1; D unclear. Sequenced sample: peripheral blood. The source is a woman aged 35 to 49 with acute or convalescent COVID-19. CDR3 DNA sequence: TGTGCCAGCAGTCCACAGCCCTCCTACAATGAGCAGTTCTTC. This codes for CASSPQPSYNEQFF.